This entry lists 20 T cell receptor beta chains sequenced from one sample in a study of blood T cell dynamics during melanoma immunotherapy. Time point: week 3, after first cycle of checkpoint inhibitor. Sequencing was performed with immunoSEQ multiplex PCR; in TCRdb, only in-frame clones are kept and a portion is missing. The sample carries 8,800 or so clones, about 85% recorded once. The specimen comprised blood, sampled from a patient treated with checkpoint blockade. The receptors shown here come from a human donor with melanoma.

V is TRBV4-1 and J is TRBJ2-5; TRBD1 aligns across 7 bases. V lost 4 bases and J lost 3; bases outside the gene matches: 8. The CDR3 contains 15 residues. CDR1 and CDR2 from the germline V gene are MGHRA and YSYEKL. CDR3 amino acids: CASSLSGQQKETQYF. In DNA, the CDR3 is TGCGCCAGCAGCCTGTCGGGACAGCAAAAAGAGACCCAGTACTTC.

This rearrangement joins TRBV9 to TRBJ2-7; weak D call: TRBD1 (6 bases). The CDR3 loop spans 13 amino acids. Germline lookup yields CDR1 SGDLS and CDR2 YYNGEE. Between the trimmed V and J ends, which lost 3 bases and 2 bases, there was a span of 9 bases. The CDR3 reads CASSGGPPYEQYF. The DNA of the CDR3 is TGTGCCAGCAGCGGGGGGCCTCCCTACGAGCAGTACTTC. Complete variable domain (other parts from reference TRBV9 and TRBJ2-7): DSGVTQTPKHLITATGQRVTLRCSPRSGDLSVYWYQQSLDQGLQFLIQYYNGEERAKGNILERFSAQQFPDLHSELNLSSLELGDSALYFCASSGGPPYEQYFGPGTRLTVT.

The gene calls are TRBV30 and TRBJ1-6; the D is unclear. Germline CDR1 GTSNPN, CDR2 SVGIG (reference sequence). The CDR3 is 17 amino acids. Trimming pared 2 bases from V and 8 bases from J, leaving 22 bases between. CDR3 loop: CAWSRPVLGIAYSPLHF. The CDR3 nucleotides read TGTGCCTGGAGTCGTCCCGTGTTAGGGATTGCTTATTCACCCCTCCACTTT.

This chain links TRBV6-5 with TRBJ2-7; perhaps TRBD2 as D (5 bases). V was shortened by 3 bases and J by 6 bases, with 12 bases between the two germline ends. Germline V lookup: CDR1 MNHEY, CDR2 SVGAGI. CDR3 length: 13 residues. This CDR3 is CASSYRGQFEQYF. The DNA for the CDR3 is TGTGCCAGCAGTTATAGAGGGCAATTCGAGCAGTACTTC.

The chain has TRBV7-8 and TRBJ2-5; no clear D. Germline-derived CDR1 and CDR2 are SGHVS and FQNEAQ. The V end lost 5 bases, the J end lost 10 bases, and 17 bases lay between the germline ends. The CDR3 covers 13 residues. The CDR3 sequence is CASSLGGALDQYF. The CDR3 nucleotides read TGTGCCAGCAGCCTAGGCGGCGCTTTAGACCAGTACTTC.

The J gene is TRBJ2-7, the V gene TRBV7-6; D unresolved. V was clipped by 0 bases and J by 2 bases, with 17 bases between them. CDR1 is SGHVS and CDR2 is FNYEAQ in the germline V gene. The CDR3 consists of 17 residues. The CDR3 spells CASSLATVEVYAYEQYF. The CDR3 DNA reads as TGTGCCAGCAGCTTAGCAACCGTGGAAGTTTATGCCTACGAGCAGTACTTC.

The chain uses TRBV7-2 and TRBJ2-7, with TRBD2 as a possible D gene (6 bases). V was trimmed by 3 bases and J by 4 bases, leaving 10 bases between them. Germline CDR1 and CDR2: SGHTA and FQGNSA. CDR3 size: 13 residues. CDR3 sequence (DNA): TGTGCCAGCAGCTTCGGGACTGATTACGAGCAGTACTTC. This translates into CASSFGTDYEQYF.

For the CDR3, the DNA is TGTGCCAGCAGCTTTGCCCAGGACACTGAAGCTTTCTTT. It codes for CASSFAQDTEAFF. V is TRBV11-3 and J is TRBJ1-1; no firm D call. Germline values: CDR1 SGHNT, CDR2 YENEEA. Trimming stripped 3 bases from V and 3 bases from J, with 8 bases between. The CDR3 has 13 amino acids.

The chain joins TRBV4-1 to TRBJ2-7; 8 bases are a match to TRBD1. CDR1 is MGHRA, CDR2 YSYEKL, per germline. The CDR3 runs to 18 residues. V gave up 6 bases and J gave up 2 bases; unmatched junction bases: 18. The CDR3 loop reads CASSSGQGLSLLPYEQYF. The CDR3 coding sequence is TGCGCCAGCAGTTCAGGACAGGGCCTCTCCCTCCTCCCCTACGAGCAGTACTTC.

V is TRBV5-5 and J is TRBJ2-2; D is ambiguous. CDR1 is SGHKS, CDR2 YYEKEE, per germline (reference sequence). V shed 0 bases and J shed 4 bases, with 7 bases lying between them. This CDR3 has 14 amino acids. The chain's CDR3 is CASSLDWSTGELFF. Written as DNA, the CDR3 is TGTGCCAGCAGCTTGGATTGGAGCACCGGGGAGCTGTTTTTT.

V and J are TRBV7-9 and TRBJ1-2; 8 bases fit TRBD1. Germline assignment: CDR1 SEHNR and CDR2 FQNEAQ (reference sequence). The CDR3 extends over 14 amino acids. Trimming cost V 3 bases and J 7 bases; bases outside gene matches: 7. The CDR3 region has the DNA TGTGCCAGCAGCTTGGACAGGGAAGCTCGTGGCTACACCTTC. This codes for CASSLDREARGYTF.

This chain connects TRBV9 to TRBJ1-2, with 7 positions matching TRBD1. CDR1 SGDLS and CDR2 YYNGEE come from the germline V gene. V shed 3 bases, J shed 0 bases, and the junction held 8 bases outside the gene matches. The CDR3 loop spans 16 amino acids. This chain's CDR3 is CASSAPPGTANYGYTF. The CDR3 DNA reads TGTGCCAGCAGCGCGCCCCCCGGGACAGCTAACTATGGCTACACCTTC.

The chain joins TRBV6-1 to TRBJ1-2, with a tentative D call TRBD1 (5 bases). V was clipped by 6 bases and J by 7 bases, with 12 bases between them. This CDR3 comprises 12 residues. CDR1 is MNHNS and CDR2 is SASEGT in the germline V gene. This chain's CDR3 is CASRPGALGYTF. DNA of the CDR3: TGTGCCAGCAGGCCCGGGGCCCTTGGCTACACCTTC.

The CDR3 loop is CASSLRDNSLGRNQPQHF. The CDR3 nucleotides read TGTGCCAGCAGCCTCCGGGATAACAGCTTAGGACGCAATCAGCCCCAGCATTTT. The chain carries TRBV7-2 and TRBJ1-5; D unclear. V lost 5 bases and J lost 2, with 22 bases in between. Germline CDR1 is SGHTA and CDR2 is FQGNSA. CDR3 length: 18 residues.

This clone came up a few times. The rearrangement uses TRBV6-1 and TRBJ2-6; D is ambiguous. Germline V gene data show CDR1 as MNHNS and CDR2 as SASEGT. This CDR3 comprises 15 residues. V was clipped by 3 bases and J by 0 bases, with 6 bases between them. CDR3 loop: CASSERTSGANVLTF. The CDR3 nucleotides are TGTGCCAGCAGTGAGAGGACCTCTGGGGCCAACGTCCTGACTTTC.

J is TRBJ1-2 and V is TRBV7-9; no firm D call. Trimming stripped 5 bases from V and 7 bases from J, with 20 bases between. This CDR3 has 15 amino acids. The germline gives CDR1 SEHNR, CDR2 FQNEAQ (reference sequence). The CDR3 here is CASSPWTGKGLGYTF. The DNA of the CDR3 is TGTGCCAGCAGCCCTTGGACCGGTAAGGGCCTTGGCTACACCTTC.

This clone occurred once. The chain is built from TRBV2 and TRBJ1-5; TRBD1 aligns across 7 bases. Germline CDR1 reads SNHLY; CDR2 reads FYNNEI. After removal of 8 bases from V and 2 bases from J, the junction contained 0 bases not matched to a gene. CDR3 length equals 12 residues. CDR3 region: CASQGGNQPQHF. The CDR3 region has the DNA TGTGCCAGCCAGGGGGGCAATCAGCCCCAGCATTTT.

This clone showed up just once. The chain links TRBV11-1 to TRBJ2-3, with TRBD2 matching over 11 bases. The CDR3 consists of 15 residues. Germline V gene data show CDR1 as SGHAT and CDR2 as FQDESV (reference sequence). V dropped 6 bases and J dropped 6; count of bases not matched to a gene: 8. This CDR3 is CASRTSGGNRDTQYF. The CDR3, as DNA: TGTGCCAGCAGAACTAGCGGGGGAAATAGGGATACGCAGTATTTT.

The chain has TRBV9 and TRBJ2-2; 8 bases line up with TRBD1. The CDR3 extends over 15 amino acids. V dropped 8 bases and J dropped 0; count of bases not matched to a gene: 6. CDR1 and CDR2 from the germline V gene are SGDLS and YYNGEE. The CDR3 nucleotides read TGTGCCAGTACAACAGGGGGTGCGAACACCGGGGAGCTGTTTTTT. The encoded protein is CASTTGGANTGELFF.

The chain carries TRBV10-3 and TRBJ1-5; the D is unclear. Germline V gene lookup returns CDR1 ENHRY and CDR2 SYGVKD. Trimming shortened V by 2 bases and J by 4 bases, and 3 bases separated the two germline ends. This CDR3 comprises 12 residues. The CDR3 DNA reads as TGTGCCATCAGTGAGAATAATCAGCCCCAGCATTTT. Translated, it gives CAISENNQPQHF.